This entry lists 27 T cell receptor beta chains sequenced from one sample in a study of OX40 agonist ivuxolimab in advanced cancers. Clones were sequenced by immunoSEQ multiplex PCR, and TCRdb holds only the in-frame ones, with some missing. The sample includes 67,000 or so clones, roughly nine tenths of them seen just once. Specimen: CD4+ or CD8+ T cells sorted from blood, collected in a trial of the OX40 agonist ivuxolimab. Receptor source: an adult with an advanced solid tumor such as melanoma, head and neck, liver or kidney cancer.

V gene TRBV29-1 combines with J gene TRBJ2-7, with 9 bases that match TRBD2. The CDR3 spans 16 residues. V lost 3 bases, J lost 3 bases, and 12 bases stayed unmatched. Germline V gene lookup returns CDR1 SQVTM and CDR2 ANQGSEA. The CDR3 DNA is TGCAGCGTTGACGTTCCCCGAGCGGGGGGCAGCTACGAGCAGTACTTC. Encoded protein: CSVDVPRAGGSYEQYF.

The CDR3 DNA reads TGTGCCAGCAGCCGAAGACAGGGACGAGAGTACTTC. Translation: CASSRRQGREYF. The chain is built from TRBV6-6 and TRBJ2-7; 7 bases line up with TRBD1. The J segment lost 11 bases and the V segment lost 6 bases, leaving 10 bases of the junction unmatched. The CDR3 runs to 12 residues. Looked up from germline, CDR1 is MNHNY and CDR2 is SVGAGI (reference sequence).

The chain recombines TRBV5-1 with TRBJ2-2; D remains ambiguous. From germline, CDR1 is SGHRS and CDR2 YFSETQ. The CDR3 consists of 15 residues. Trimming shortened V by 1 base and J by 2 bases, and 9 bases separated the two germline ends. The CDR3 reads CASSLWGINTGELFF. Here the CDR3 DNA reads TGCGCCAGCAGCTTGTGGGGAATAAACACCGGGGAGCTGTTTTTT.

This chain uses TRBV5-4 with TRBJ2-3, with 10 bases that match TRBD2. CDR1 SGHNT and CDR2 YYREEE come from the germline V gene (reference sequence). Trimming took 4 bases from V and 0 from J; bases not matched to a gene: 5. This CDR3 spans 16 amino acids. CDR3 loop: CASSHGLAESTDTQYF. As DNA, the CDR3 is TGTGCCAGCAGCCATGGACTAGCGGAGAGCACAGATACGCAGTATTTT.

The rearrangement joins TRBV11-2 to TRBJ2-2; 7 bases are a match to TRBD2. Per the germline V gene, CDR1 is SGHAT and CDR2 is FQNNGV. The CDR3 totals 13 residues. Germline trimming cut 5 bases from V and 5 bases from J; bases unmatched to any gene: 2. CDR3 coding DNA: TGTGCCAGCAGCGCGCGGGGGACCGGGGAGCTGTTTTTT. It codes for CASSARGTGELFF.

The V and J genes are TRBV15 and TRBJ1-4; D is unclear. This CDR3 comprises 15 residues. The germline CDR1 and CDR2 sequences are LNHNV and YYDKDF (reference sequence). V was clipped by 1 base and J by 8 bases, with 14 bases between them. The CDR3 nucleotides read TGTGCCACCAGCAGAGCGGGAGTGATCTTCGAAAAACTGTTTTTT. Its protein is CATSRAGVIFEKLFF.

This clone occurred once. This chain joins TRBV5-6 and TRBJ2-3; 10 bases agree with TRBD2. CDR3 length: 15 amino acids. Germline trimming cut 5 bases from V and 4 bases from J; bases unmatched to any gene: 7. Germline assignment: CDR1 SGHDT and CDR2 YYEEEE. The CDR3 reads CASRQRGGGADTQYF. CDR3 DNA: TGTGCCAGCAGACAGCGGGGGGGCGGCGCAGATACGCAGTATTTT. Combining the CDR3 with reference TRBV5-6 and TRBJ2-3 gives the whole variable domain DAGVTQSPTHLIKTRGQQVTLRCSPKSGHDTVSWYQQALGQGPQFIFQYYEEEERQRGNFPDRFSGHQFPNYSSELNVNALLLGDSALYLCASRQRGGGADTQYFGPGTRLTVL.

The chain has TRBV4-2 and TRBJ2-1; perhaps D is TRBD1 or TRBD2 (5 bases each). V gave up 0 bases and J gave up 6 bases, with 12 bases separating them. Germline V gives CDR1 LGHNA, CDR2 YNFKEQ. The CDR3 sequence is 15 residues long. The CDR3, as DNA: TGTGCCAGCAGCCAAGATGCGAGGGGCACCAATGAGCAGTTCTTC. It encodes CASSQDARGTNEQFF.

The rearrangement joins TRBV5-4 to TRBJ2-5; tentatively, D is TRBD1 (5 bases). Trimming took off 0 bases at V and 2 bases at J, with 11 bases between the two ends. The CDR3 has 15 amino acids. Germline-derived CDR1 and CDR2 are SGHNT and YYREEE (reference sequence). The chain's CDR3 is CASSLDQGPQETQYF. CDR3 coding DNA: TGTGCCAGCAGCTTGGACCAGGGCCCTCAAGAGACCCAGTACTTC.

The chain has TRBV5-4 and TRBJ1-1; D perhaps matches TRBD1 (6 bases). Germline CDR1 and CDR2: SGHNT and YYREEE (reference sequence). CDR3 length: 17 residues. V dropped 3 bases and J dropped 2 bases, with 20 bases sitting between them. Written as DNA, the CDR3 is TGTGCCAGCAGCTCCCAGACCCGCGCCAGGGGTAACACTGAAGCTTTCTTT. Its translation is CASSSQTRARGNTEAFF.

The J gene is TRBJ2-5, the V gene TRBV6-8; the match to TRBD2 covers 13 bases. The germline V gene has CDR1 MNHGY and CDR2 SAAAGT. Germline trimming cut 6 bases from V and 0 bases from J; bases unmatched to any gene: 4. This CDR3 has 16 amino acids. The CDR3 nucleotides read TGTGCCAGCAGCAGTGGGACTAGCGGGAACCAAGAGACCCAGTACTTC. Translation: CASSSGTSGNQETQYF.

The chain couples TRBV6-1 to TRBJ1-6, with D unresolved. Germline CDR1 and CDR2: MNHNS and SASEGT. The CDR3 is 15 amino acids. Trimming took off 0 bases at V and 6 bases at J, with 9 bases between the two ends. As DNA, the CDR3 is TGTGCCAGCAGTGAAGCTTCCCCACGTAATTCACCCCTCCACTTT. As protein: CASSEASPRNSPLHF.

The chain joins TRBV6-6 to TRBJ1-6; D unresolved. CDR1 and CDR2 (germline): MNHNY, SVGAGI (reference sequence). CDR3 length equals 14 residues. The germline V and J ends were trimmed by 6 bases and 7 bases, with 13 bases remaining between them. DNA of the CDR3: TGTGCCAGCAGAAGCTACTCCACGAATTCACCCCTCCACTTT. It specifies CASRSYSTNSPLHF.

V is TRBV14 and J is TRBJ2-5; the D is unclear. The CDR3 runs to 11 residues. V was trimmed by 3 bases and J by 5 bases, leaving 4 bases between them. The germline V gene encodes CDR1 SGHDN and CDR2 FVKESK. The CDR3 sequence: CASSHPETQYF. The CDR3 nucleotides read TGTGCCAGCAGCCACCCGGAGACCCAGTACTTC.

The chain employs TRBV6-6 and TRBJ1-2; 8 nucleotides agree with TRBD1. The CDR3 is 13 residues long. Germline assignment: CDR1 MNHNY and CDR2 SVGAGI (reference sequence). The J segment lost 3 bases and the V segment lost 6 bases, leaving 3 bases of the junction unmatched. As DNA, the CDR3 is TGTGCCAGCAGACCGGGACAGGACTATGGCTACACCTTC. Translated: CASRPGQDYGYTF.

V usage is TRBV5-5 and J usage is TRBJ1-3; possible D gene TRBD1, 6 bases. V was trimmed by 4 bases and J by 1 base, leaving 15 bases between them. CDR1 SGHKS and CDR2 YYEKEE come from the germline V gene (reference sequence). The CDR3 length is 16 residues. In DNA form, the CDR3 reads TGTGCCAGCAGCCAGGACAGACTAGGTTCTGGAAACACCATATATTTT. It is translated as CASSQDRLGSGNTIYF.

The chain uses TRBV10-2 and TRBJ2-3; 7 bases map to TRBD2. Per the germline V gene, CDR1 is WSHSY and CDR2 is SAAADI. The CDR3 contains 15 residues. With 6 bases clipped from V and 0 bases from J, the junction kept 6 bases outside the gene matches. The CDR3 nucleotides read TGCGCCAGCAGGGGGGGGGTAACTAGCACAGATACGCAGTATTTT. This sequence encodes CASRGGVTSTDTQYF.

V is TRBV6-6 and J is TRBJ1-1; TRBD1 might be the D (6 bases). Trimming pared 2 bases from V and 5 bases from J, leaving 18 bases between. This CDR3 comprises 16 residues. Germline CDR1 reads MNHNY; CDR2 reads SVGAGI (reference sequence). The CDR3: CASSYPSSGGATEAFF. The CDR3 DNA reads as TGTGCCAGCAGTTACCCGAGCTCTGGGGGGGCAACTGAAGCTTTCTTT.

There are a few counts of this clone. This chain links TRBV7-8 with TRBJ1-2; D perhaps matches TRBD1 (6 bases). The CDR3 contains 14 residues. V was trimmed by 5 bases and J by 3 bases, leaving 13 bases between them. Germline V CDR1 and CDR2: SGHVS, FQNEAQ. This CDR3 is CASSPGQTYYGYTF. The CDR3 nucleotides read TGTGCCAGCAGCCCCGGACAGACCTACTATGGCTACACCTTC.

The rearrangement joins TRBV5-8 to TRBJ1-2; no firm D call. Per the germline V gene, CDR1 is SGHTS and CDR2 is YDEGEE. The CDR3 loop spans 14 amino acids. Trimming left V 4 bases short and J 0 bases short, with 10 bases between. The CDR3 region has the DNA TGTGCCAGCAGCGAGGGCAGTACTAACTATGGCTACACCTTC. Encoded protein: CASSEGSTNYGYTF.

The chain has TRBV6-6 and TRBJ1-2; the match to TRBD1 covers 7 bases. The CDR3 consists of 15 residues. CDR1 and CDR2 from the germline V gene are MNHNY and SVGAGI (reference sequence). V lost 0 bases, J lost 4 bases, and 5 bases stayed unmatched. CDR3 DNA: TGTGCCAGCAGTTACTCCTCAGGGGGAAGCTATGGCTACACCTTC. It is translated as CASSYSSGGSYGYTF.

The chain joins TRBV6-6 to TRBJ1-5; the match to TRBD1 covers 11 bases. Germline V gene lookup returns CDR1 MNHNY and CDR2 SVGAGI (reference sequence). The V and J ends lost 6 bases and 6 bases, in that order; junction bases with no gene match: 10. This CDR3 region has 16 residues. The CDR3 bases are TGTGCCAGCAGCCCCGCAGGACAGGGGGCTGGTCAGCCCCAGCATTTT. Encoded protein: CASSPAGQGAGQPQHF.

The V call is TRBV29-1, the J call TRBJ2-5; 7 bases are a match to TRBD1. The germline CDR1 and CDR2 sequences are SQVTM and ANQGSEA. The junction had 1 base not matched to a gene; V was cut back by 5 bases and J by 1 base. The CDR3 runs to 12 residues. CDR3 residues: CSVRTGQETQYF. The CDR3 nucleotides read TGCAGCGTTCGGACAGGCCAAGAGACCCAGTACTTC.

This chain links TRBV5-1 with TRBJ1-5; D is possibly TRBD1 (6 bases). From germline, CDR1 is SGHRS and CDR2 YFSETQ. Trimming cost V 0 bases and J 0 bases, with 7 bases left between them. This CDR3 is 15 amino acids long. The CDR3 reads CASSLGDTSNQPQHF. DNA for the CDR3: TGCGCCAGCAGCTTGGGGGACACTAGCAATCAGCCCCAGCATTTT.

The V and J genes are TRBV30 and TRBJ2-2; the match to TRBD1 covers 7 bases. Germline CDR1 reads GTSNPN; CDR2 reads SVGIG (reference sequence). The CDR3 extends over 13 amino acids. V dropped 5 bases and J dropped 2; count of bases not matched to a gene: 2. The CDR3 coding sequence is TGTGCCTGGGACAGGGAAAACACCGGGGAGCTGTTTTTT. This translates into CAWDRENTGELFF.

The chain employs TRBV21-1 and TRBJ2-7; the tabulated D call, TRBD2, remains unverified against the DNA. TRBV21-1 is described as a pseudogene. The CDR3 runs 10 residues. The CDR3 loop is CATRSYEQYF. The CDR3 bases are TGTGCCACCCGTTCCTACGAGCAGTACTTC.

The chain employs TRBV5-8 and TRBJ1-2; D call uncertain. This CDR3 has 16 residues. The germline V gene encodes CDR1 SGHTS and CDR2 YDEGEE. With 3 bases removed from V and 4 bases from J, the gap between germline ends came to 19 bases. The DNA for the CDR3 is TGTGCCAGCAGCTCGCCCGCCCGGGCGGGGTCCTATGGCTACACCTTC. This codes for CASSSPARAGSYGYTF.